This T cell receptor (beta chain) comes out of a study of OX40 agonist ivuxolimab in advanced cancers. The V end was cut by 8 bases, the J end by 8 bases, with 8 bases between. Germline CDR1 and CDR2: LNHDA and SQIVND (reference sequence). The CDR3 is made up of 10 amino acids. Sequenced by immunoSEQ multiplex PCR; TCRdb stores in-frame clones only, minus some. Altogether about 67,000 clones are present, roughly 87% being singletons, with the ten largest covering 5% to 6%. Blood was sampled at baseline, cycle 4 day 1, and cycle 7 day 1. This clonotype was sampled from an adult with an advanced solid tumor such as melanoma, head and neck, liver or kidney cancer. The rearrangement uses TRBV19 and TRBJ2-3; weak D call: TRBD2 (6 bases). Material: CD4+ or CD8+ T cells sorted from blood, obtained in a trial of the OX40 agonist ivuxolimab. The CDR3 DNA sequence: TGTGCCAGTGGGGAGGTTACGCAGTATTTT. Protein sequence: CASGEVTQYF.